The clone carrying this T cell receptor beta chain turned up a few times. TCRdb keeps only in-frame clones here, not all; method: immunoSEQ multiplex PCR. The sample includes more than 350,000 clones, 75% to 90% seen only once; the top ten take about 1%. Two negative PCRs, clearance, or symptom resolution were required of recovered Cohort 3 donors. The CDR3 has 13 amino acids. V lost 8 bases to trimming and J lost 2 bases, with 12 bases between them. Germline V gene lookup returns CDR1 MDHEN and CDR2 SYDVKM. The sample belongs to a study of blood T cell repertoires in COVID-19. The overall study: Acute and convalescent COVID-19 specimens originated in the United States, Italy and Spain. T cells, B-cell-depleted T cells, or PBMCs provided the cDNA or gDNA that served as material.

This receptor was obtained from a man aged 18-30 years who had recovered from COVID-19. The sample was PBMCs or T cells enriched from blood (not recorded which). The rearrangement joins TRBV28 to TRBJ1-2, with D perhaps matching TRBD1 (6 bases). The CDR3 sequence is CASLWGTNYGYTF. Written as DNA, the CDR3 is TGTGCCAGCCTCTGGGGGACAAACTATGGCTACACCTTC.